This T cell receptor (beta chain) was documented in a study of T cell responses to AZD1222 COVID-19 vaccine. About the study: Combined were second doses at about 4 or about 12 weeks. Regarding the study as a whole: Baseline seropositives among AZD1222 recipients totaled only 5 to 7. Clonal diversity may have been underestimated in mostly white British donors. Unmutated variant regions are reportedly the target of nearly half of TCRs that are spike-specific.

Assay: immunoSEQ multiplex PCR; the TCRdb copy retains only in-frame clones and omits some. The sample has fewer than 200,000 clones, about 90% seen once. This clone has only a few counts. Its antigen is as yet unknown. The CDR3 is 13 amino acids. Trimming removed 2 bases at V and 2 bases at J, with 5 bases between. Germline CDR1 and CDR2: ENHRY and SYGVKD. The starting material was peripheral blood, obtained on day 0 of AZD1222 vaccination. The TCR was taken from an adult in good health. The rearrangement uses TRBV10-3 and TRBJ2-3; D call uncertain. The CDR3 reads CAISEGFTDTQYF. The CDR3 nucleotides read TGTGCCATCAGTGAGGGGTTCACAGATACGCAGTATTTT.